The source of this T cell receptor beta chain is a study of cytomegalovirus exposure and HLA in healthy donors. The length of the CDR3 is 12 residues. CDR1 is LGHNT, CDR2 FRNRAP, per germline. Between the trimmed V and J ends, which lost 2 bases and 5 bases, there was a span of 6 bases. The PCR employed 60 Vbeta primers together with 13 Jbeta primers. The repertoire was sequenced with immunoSEQ multiplex PCR; TCRdb's copy has only in-frame clones and lacks some. This sample's table reports tens of thousands of clones. The sample comprised PBMCs. The clonotype was recovered from a man aged 50-59 years in good health and CMV-seronegative. The chain carries TRBV12-5 and TRBJ1-2, with D hard to call. This chain's CDR3 is CASGLWQYGYTF. The CDR3 region has the DNA TGTGCTAGTGGTTTGTGGCAATATGGCTACACCTTC.